This T cell receptor beta chain emerged from a study of Graves' ophthalmopathy and Graves' hyperthyroidism. Overall study: Peripheral blood was gathered at the point of initial diagnosis, before any treatment started.

The study amplified TCR beta CDR3 regions using RNA transcripts. In the first round, RT-PCR was carried out with HTBI primers, and a multiplex PCR formed the second round. Via MiXCR, TCRdb re-called the multiplex PCR reads, giving one row per CDR3 protein. The sample shows a few hundred thousand distinct CDR3 sequences, over 15% of them seen only once. This clonotype was observed many times. The germline V gene encodes CDR1 LNHDA and CDR2 SQIVND (reference sequence). CDR3 length: 14 amino acids. The V end lost 6 bases, the J end lost 9 bases, and 15 bases lay between the germline ends. Enrolled hyperthyroidism patients had a new diagnosis, a duration under 2 months, and an age of 18 to 65. Ineligible for inclusion were patients with other autoimmune diseases, uncontrolled infections, pregnancy or lactation.

The sequenced sample was peripheral blood. The V call is TRBV19, the J call TRBJ1-6; possibly TRBD1 for D (5 bases). This clonotype was obtained from a woman aged 18-29 years with stable Graves' hyperthyroidism. The CDR3 region is CASSVVGQGSPLHF. Here the CDR3 DNA reads TGTGCCAGTAGCGTGGTGGGGCAGGGTTCACCCCTCCACTTT. The full variable domain, with the rest looked up from reference TRBV19 and TRBJ1-6, is DGGITQSPKYLFRKEGQNVTLSCEQNLNHDAMYWYRQDPGQGLRLIYYSQIVNDFQKGDIAEGYSVSREKKESFPLTVTSAQKNPTAFYLCASSVVGQGSPLHFGNGTRLTVT.